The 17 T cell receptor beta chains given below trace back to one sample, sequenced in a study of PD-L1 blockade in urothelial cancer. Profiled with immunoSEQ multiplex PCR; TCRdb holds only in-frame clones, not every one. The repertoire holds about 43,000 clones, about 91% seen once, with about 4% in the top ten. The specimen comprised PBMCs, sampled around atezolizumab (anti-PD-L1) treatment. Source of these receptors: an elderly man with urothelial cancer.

Here the CDR3 reads CASSSRGMVANEKLFF. The CDR3 DNA reads TGTGCCAGTAGTAGTCGGGGGATGGTGGCTAATGAAAAACTGTTTTTT. The chain carries TRBV19 and TRBJ1-4, with TRBD1 as a possible D gene (5 bases). V lost 4 bases to trimming and J lost 3 bases, with 15 bases between them. The CDR3 totals 16 residues. CDR1 is LNHDA and CDR2 is SQIVND in the germline V gene (reference sequence).

The CDR3 sequence: CAISDGLVQFF. CDR3 DNA sequence: TGTGCCATCAGTGACGGGTTGGTGCAGTTCTTC. The chain uses TRBV10-3 and TRBJ2-1; unclear D gene. There are 11 residues in the CDR3. Germline-derived CDR1 and CDR2 are ENHRY and SYGVKD. With 3 bases removed from V and 12 bases from J, the gap between germline ends came to 9 bases.

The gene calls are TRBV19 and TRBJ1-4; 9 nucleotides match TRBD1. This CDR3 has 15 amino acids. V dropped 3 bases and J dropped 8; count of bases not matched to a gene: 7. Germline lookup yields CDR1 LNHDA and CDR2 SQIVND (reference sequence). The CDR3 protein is CASSMWGQGGEKLFF. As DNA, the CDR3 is TGTGCCAGTAGTATGTGGGGACAGGGAGGAGAAAAACTGTTTTTT.

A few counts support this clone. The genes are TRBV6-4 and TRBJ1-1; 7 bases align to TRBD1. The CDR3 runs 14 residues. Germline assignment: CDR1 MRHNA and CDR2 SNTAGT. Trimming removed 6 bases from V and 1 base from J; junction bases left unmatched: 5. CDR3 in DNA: TGTGCCAGCAGCGAGACAGGGACGAACACTGAAGCTTTCTTT. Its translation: CASSETGTNTEAFF.

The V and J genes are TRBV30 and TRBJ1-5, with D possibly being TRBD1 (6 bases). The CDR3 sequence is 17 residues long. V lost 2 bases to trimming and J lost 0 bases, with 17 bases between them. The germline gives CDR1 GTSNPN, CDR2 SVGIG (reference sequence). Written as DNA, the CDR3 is TGTGCCTGGAGTCCATCATGGACAGTTGATAGCAATCAGCCCCAGCATTTT. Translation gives CAWSPSWTVDSNQPQHF.

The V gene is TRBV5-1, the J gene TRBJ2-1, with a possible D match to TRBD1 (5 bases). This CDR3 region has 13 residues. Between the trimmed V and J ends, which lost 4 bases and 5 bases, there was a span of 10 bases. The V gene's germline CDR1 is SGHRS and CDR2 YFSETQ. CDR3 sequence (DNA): TGCGCCAGCAGCACGTCAGGGAACAATGAGCAGTTCTTC. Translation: CASSTSGNNEQFF.

This CDR3 reads CASSPAGTGIQETQYF. Written as DNA, the CDR3 is TGTGCCAGCAGCCCCGCCGGGACAGGGATCCAAGAGACCCAGTACTTC. The chain uses TRBV5-4 and TRBJ2-5; 9 bases line up with TRBD1. CDR1 SGHNT and CDR2 YYREEE come from the germline V gene (reference sequence). The trim removed 4 bases at V and 1 base at J, leaving 8 bases unmatched. The length of the CDR3 is 16 residues.

The CDR3 is CASTPDRSYGYTF. CDR3 DNA: TGTGCCAGCACCCCAGACAGGAGCTATGGCTACACCTTC. The chain joins TRBV6-5 to TRBJ1-2, with D perhaps matching TRBD1 (6 bases). The CDR3 spans 13 residues. The V gene's germline CDR1 is MNHEY and CDR2 SVGAGI. V was pared by 7 bases and J by 4 bases, with 13 bases between.

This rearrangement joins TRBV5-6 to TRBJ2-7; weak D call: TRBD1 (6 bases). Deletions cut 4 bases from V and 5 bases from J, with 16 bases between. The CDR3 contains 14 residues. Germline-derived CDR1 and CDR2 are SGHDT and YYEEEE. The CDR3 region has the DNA TGTGCCAGCAGCGGGCGAGGACAGATCCACGAGCAGTACTTC. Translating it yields CASSGRGQIHEQYF.

The CDR3 coding sequence is TGTGCCAGCAGGGGACTAGCGGGAGGGCCGGGTGGGGCCGATACGCAGTATTTT. It yields the protein CASRGLAGGPGGADTQYF. The V call is TRBV5-6, the J call TRBJ2-3; TRBD2 matches at 16 bases. This CDR3 is built from 18 residues. V lost 5 bases to trimming and J lost 6 bases; unmatched junction nucleotides: 12. The V gene's germline CDR1 is SGHDT and CDR2 YYEEEE.

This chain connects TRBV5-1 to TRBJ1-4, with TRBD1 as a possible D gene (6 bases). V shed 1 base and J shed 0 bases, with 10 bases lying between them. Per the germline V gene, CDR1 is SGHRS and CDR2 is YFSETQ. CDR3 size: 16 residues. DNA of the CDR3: TGCGCCAGCAGCTTGCCACAGGGCACAACTAATGAAAAACTGTTTTTT. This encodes CASSLPQGTTNEKLFF.

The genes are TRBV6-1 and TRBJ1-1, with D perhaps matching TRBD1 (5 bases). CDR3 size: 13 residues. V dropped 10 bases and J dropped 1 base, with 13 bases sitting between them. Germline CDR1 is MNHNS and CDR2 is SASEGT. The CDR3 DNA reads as TGTGCCAACCGACAGCAGTCGAACACTGAAGCTTTCTTT. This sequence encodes CANRQQSNTEAFF.

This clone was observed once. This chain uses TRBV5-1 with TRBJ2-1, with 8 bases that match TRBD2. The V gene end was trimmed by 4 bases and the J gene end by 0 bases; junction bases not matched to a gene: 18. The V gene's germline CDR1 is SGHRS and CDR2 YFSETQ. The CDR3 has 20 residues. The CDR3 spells CASSRGLFSGAGGSYNEQFF. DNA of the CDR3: TGCGCCAGCAGCCGGGGCCTATTTTCGGGCGCGGGGGGCTCCTACAATGAGCAGTTCTTC.

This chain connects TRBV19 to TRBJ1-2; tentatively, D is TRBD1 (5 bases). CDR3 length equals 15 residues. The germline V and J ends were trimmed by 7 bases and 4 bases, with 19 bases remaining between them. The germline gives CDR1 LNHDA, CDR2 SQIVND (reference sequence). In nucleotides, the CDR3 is TGTGCCAGTATTTCTGGGGGGTTATCCCCCTATGGCTACACCTTC. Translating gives CASISGGLSPYGYTF. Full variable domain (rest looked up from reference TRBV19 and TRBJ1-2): DGGITQSPKYLFRKEGQNVTLSCEQNLNHDAMYWYRQDPGQGLRLIYYSQIVNDFQKGDIAEGYSVSREKKESFPLTVTSAQKNPTAFYLCASISGGLSPYGYTFGSGTRLTVV.

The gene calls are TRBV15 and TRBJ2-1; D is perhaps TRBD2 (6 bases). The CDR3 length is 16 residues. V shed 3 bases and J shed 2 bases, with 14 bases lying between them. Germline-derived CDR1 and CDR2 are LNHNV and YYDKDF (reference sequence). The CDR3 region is CATSSGRDWPYNEQFF. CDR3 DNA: TGTGCCACCAGCAGTGGTAGGGACTGGCCCTACAATGAGCAGTTCTTC.

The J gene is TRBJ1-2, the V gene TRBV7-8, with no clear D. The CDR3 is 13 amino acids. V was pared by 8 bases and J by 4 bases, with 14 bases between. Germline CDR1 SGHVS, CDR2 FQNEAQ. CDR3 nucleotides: TGTGCCAGCCAGACACTCCCGGCCTATGGCTACACCTTC. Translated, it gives CASQTLPAYGYTF.

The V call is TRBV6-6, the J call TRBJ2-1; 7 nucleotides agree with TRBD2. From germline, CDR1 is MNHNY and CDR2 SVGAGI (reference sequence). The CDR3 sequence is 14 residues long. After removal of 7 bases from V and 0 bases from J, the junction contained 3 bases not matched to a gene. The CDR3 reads CASIGGGSYNEQFF. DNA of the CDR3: TGTGCCAGCATTGGGGGGGGCTCCTACAATGAGCAGTTCTTC.